The subject of this entry is one TCR beta chain. Produced via immunoSEQ multiplex PCR; TCRdb's table is partial and in-frame only. In the table there are tens of thousands of clones, about nine tenths of which are singletons. The data originate from a study of control samples from healthy donors and cancer patients. J was trimmed by 4 bases and V by 6 bases; bases with no gene match: 5. Looked up from germline, CDR1 is MNHEY and CDR2 is SMNVEV (reference sequence). CDR3 length equals 13 residues. This receptor was identified in a woman in her seventies in good health. The specimen was blood. This chain links TRBV27 with TRBJ1-1, with 7 positions matching TRBD1. The CDR3 loop is CASRTNRGTEAFF. The CDR3 nucleotides read TGTGCCAGCAGAACCAACAGGGGCACTGAAGCTTTCTTT.